These T cell receptor beta chains were read from a single sample in a study of blood T cell repertoires in COVID-19. Method: immunoSEQ multiplex PCR; TCRdb's copy keeps in-frame clones and lacks some. Seen here are some 120,000 clones, about 86% observed once, and the top ten hold around 4%. Material for sequencing was peripheral blood. These receptors came from a woman in her forties or fifties with acute or convalescent COVID-19. Each CDR3 is given with its conserved first and last residue. The order of the fields is D gene, V gene, J gene, clone size, CDR3 DNA, CDR3 protein. D genes are given only for firm matches. Clone size is not always given. Where it is, it says once, few, many or a class for expanded clones.

d_call: TRBD1; v_call: TRBV6-1; j_call: TRBJ2-2; clone_size: .; cdr3_nt: TGTGCCAGCAGTGACTACGGACAGGGAAACACCGGGGAGCTGTTTTTT; cdr3_aa: CASSDYGQGNTGELFF
d_call: .; v_call: TRBV9; j_call: TRBJ2-4; clone_size: .; cdr3_nt: TGTGCCAGCAGCGTAGGAGAAAGGCAGGGAAACATTCAGTACTTC; cdr3_aa: CASSVGERQGNIQYF
d_call: .; v_call: TRBV11-2; j_call: TRBJ1-5; clone_size: few; cdr3_nt: TGTGCCAGCAGCCTCGACGGAGGCGATCAGCCCCAGCATTTT; cdr3_aa: CASSLDGGDQPQHF
d_call: TRBD2; v_call: TRBV2; j_call: TRBJ2-2; clone_size: .; cdr3_nt: TGTGCCAGCTCTAGCGGGAGGAACCCAGGGGAGCTGTTTTTT; cdr3_aa: CASSSGRNPGELFF
d_call: .; v_call: TRBV7-2; j_call: TRBJ2-2; clone_size: .; cdr3_nt: TGTGCCAGCAGCTTAGCTGGGAGTATAACCGGGGAGCTGTTTTTT; cdr3_aa: CASSLAGSITGELFF
d_call: TRBD2; v_call: TRBV6-1; j_call: TRBJ2-7; clone_size: .; cdr3_nt: TGTGCCAGCAGTGACCCGCCCGGGACTAGCAAGGGCTACGAGCAGTACTTC; cdr3_aa: CASSDPPGTSKGYEQYF
d_call: TRBD2; v_call: TRBV7-9; j_call: TRBJ2-1; clone_size: .; cdr3_nt: TGTGCCAGCAGCTTAAACAAGCGGGAGGGCCAAACTTACAATGAGCAGTTCTTC; cdr3_aa: CASSLNKREGQTYNEQFF
d_call: .; v_call: TRBV15; j_call: TRBJ1-1; clone_size: .; cdr3_nt: TGTGCCACCAGCAGAGAACAAGTCACTGAAGCTTTCTTT; cdr3_aa: CATSREQVTEAFF
d_call: .; v_call: TRBV7-9; j_call: TRBJ1-1; clone_size: once; cdr3_nt: TGTGCCAGCAGCTTGAGTTCCGCTAGCCGTGAAGCTTTCTTT; cdr3_aa: CASSLSSASREAFF
d_call: TRBD1; v_call: TRBV7-7; j_call: TRBJ2-1; clone_size: once; cdr3_nt: TGTGCTAGCAGCCGCGGACAGGGGAAAGGGGATGAGCAGTTCTTC; cdr3_aa: CASSRGQGKGDEQFF
d_call: .; v_call: TRBV5-6; j_call: TRBJ1-6; clone_size: .; cdr3_nt: TGTGCCAGCAGCTTGACGCGGGGTTCACCCCTCCACTTT; cdr3_aa: CASSLTRGSPLHF
d_call: .; v_call: TRBV27; j_call: TRBJ1-4; clone_size: .; cdr3_nt: TGTGCCAGCGGTCCTCCCAGGGGTTCTAATGAAAAACTGTTTTTT; cdr3_aa: CASGPPRGSNEKLFF
d_call: TRBD2; v_call: TRBV6-6; j_call: TRBJ2-2; clone_size: few; cdr3_nt: TGTGCCAGCAGCCATACTAGCGGGACGGGCACCGGGGAGCTGTTTTTT; cdr3_aa: CASSHTSGTGTGELFF
d_call: TRBD1; v_call: TRBV3-1/TRBV3-2; j_call: TRBJ1-2; clone_size: few; cdr3_nt: TGTGCCAGCAGCCCTATGACAGGGAACGGCTACACCTTC; cdr3_aa: CASSPMTGNGYTF
d_call: .; v_call: TRBV11-2; j_call: TRBJ1-2; clone_size: .; cdr3_nt: TGTGCCAGCAGCTACAGGGATACGTATGGCTACACCTTC; cdr3_aa: CASSYRDTYGYTF
d_call: TRBD1; v_call: TRBV6-2/TRBV6-3; j_call: TRBJ1-2; clone_size: .; cdr3_nt: TGTGCCAGCAGTTACTCCTCCAGGGGGAACTATGGCTACACCTTC; cdr3_aa: CASSYSSRGNYGYTF
d_call: TRBD1; v_call: TRBV11-2; j_call: TRBJ1-1; clone_size: .; cdr3_nt: TGTGCCAGCACACGATCGACAGGGGGCTTGTCTGAAGCTTTCTTT; cdr3_aa: CASTRSTGGLSEAFF
d_call: TRBD1; v_call: TRBV15; j_call: TRBJ1-1; clone_size: .; cdr3_nt: TGTGCCACCAGCAGACGGACAGGGGAATCTGAAGCTTTCTTT; cdr3_aa: CATSRRTGESEAFF
d_call: .; v_call: TRBV2; j_call: TRBJ1-1; clone_size: .; cdr3_nt: TGTGCCAGCAGTGTTCTGGTACGCGGCACTGAAGCTTTCTTT; cdr3_aa: CASSVLVRGTEAFF
d_call: .; v_call: TRBV4-2; j_call: TRBJ2-2; clone_size: few; cdr3_nt: TGTGCCAGCAGCCAAGGTCCCCTGGGCCCCGAAAGTTCGAACACCGGGGAGCTGTTTTTT; cdr3_aa: CASSQGPLGPESSNTGELFF
d_call: .; v_call: TRBV2; j_call: TRBJ1-2; clone_size: .; cdr3_nt: TGTGCCAGCAGTCAATTAATATCAGGGTTTTTTAACTATGGCTACACCTTC; cdr3_aa: CASSQLISGFFNYGYTF
d_call: .; v_call: TRBV10-3; j_call: TRBJ1-4; clone_size: .; cdr3_nt: TGTGCCATCAGTCTCAAGCTGAATGAAAAACTGTTTTTT; cdr3_aa: CAISLKLNEKLFF